These 17 T cell receptor beta chains share one sample of origin, sequenced in a study of blood T cells in healthy people across ages. The use of a sample-barcoded 5' primer and a J-beta primer mix characterized a second PCR of roughly 6 to 11 cycles. Via MiXCR, TCRdb re-called the 5' RACE reads, giving one row per CDR3 protein. Here the sample spans about 1.5 million distinct CDR3 sequences, roughly 43% being singletons. Source material: blood. Receptor source: a woman under 30 in good health.

This clonotype has a handful of counts. This rearrangement joins TRBV5-1 to TRBJ2-1; weak D call: TRBD2 (6 bases). The germline V gene encodes CDR1 SGHRS and CDR2 YFSETQ. V was pared by 7 bases and J by 10 bases, with 12 bases between. This CDR3 is built from 11 residues. The CDR3: CASGTVGEQFF. In nucleotides, the CDR3 is TGCGCCAGCGGGACTGTGGGGGAGCAGTTCTTC.

This clonotype was seen only a few times. This chain connects TRBV4-3 to TRBJ1-1, with TRBD1 as a possible D gene (5 bases). Germline V CDR1 and CDR2: LGHNA, YSLEER. V was shortened by 4 bases and J by 8 bases, with 11 bases between the two germline ends. This CDR3 is 12 amino acids long. The chain's CDR3 is CASSLTGDEAFF. In DNA, the CDR3 is TGCGCCAGCAGCCTAACGGGGGACGAAGCTTTCTTT.

The chain is built from TRBV5-6 and TRBJ1-2; 7 bases are shared with TRBD1. Looked up from germline, CDR1 is SGHDT and CDR2 is YYEEEE. The length of the CDR3 is 15 residues. The trim removed 4 bases at V and 8 bases at J, leaving 14 bases unmatched. The CDR3 DNA reads as TGTGCCAGCAGCGTTTCCGGGACAGCGACTTGGGGCTACACCTTC. Amino acid sequence: CASSVSGTATWGYTF.

CDR3: CAISEPETEDYGYTF. The CDR3 DNA reads as TGTGCCATCAGTGAGCCAGAGACAGAGGACTATGGCTACACCTTC. The V call is TRBV10-3, the J call TRBJ1-2; possible D gene TRBD1, 5 bases. Trimming shortened V by 2 bases and J by 3 bases, and 13 bases separated the two germline ends. The CDR3 loop spans 15 amino acids. Germline V CDR1 and CDR2: ENHRY, SYGVKD.

The V gene is TRBV20-1, the J gene TRBJ1-1; TRBD1 might be the D (5 bases). Germline V gene lookup returns CDR1 DFQATT and CDR2 SNEGSKA (reference sequence). The CDR3 length is 16 residues. The V end lost 6 bases, the J end lost 1 base, and 21 bases lay between the germline ends. The CDR3 protein is CSAGARAGIWNTEAFF. The CDR3 nucleotides are TGCAGTGCCGGGGCCAGGGCTGGTATTTGGAACACTGAAGCTTTCTTT.

The chain links TRBV27 to TRBJ1-6; tentative D call: TRBD1 (5 bases). The V end lost 8 bases, the J end lost 4 bases, and 18 bases lay between the germline ends. Germline V gene data show CDR1 as MNHEY and CDR2 as SMNVEV (reference sequence). The CDR3 has 16 residues. CDR3 DNA: TGTGCCAGCCCTGGCGGGGCGCACGTTTATAATTCACCCCTCCACTTT. It is translated as CASPGGAHVYNSPLHF.

The chain couples TRBV27 to TRBJ2-3, with 10 bases matching TRBD2. The CDR3 sequence is 18 residues long. The junction had 13 bases not matched to a gene; V was cut back by 5 bases and J by 2 bases. Germline loops: CDR1 MNHEY, CDR2 SMNVEV (reference sequence). The CDR3 here is CASSPTLIAGGVTDTQYF. The CDR3 DNA sequence: TGTGCCAGCAGTCCCACCCTGATAGCGGGAGGAGTCACAGATACGCAGTATTTT.

The chain combines TRBV4-2 with TRBJ2-3; 8 nucleotides line up with TRBD2. CDR3 length: 16 residues. V trimming: 1 base; J trimming: 2 bases; junction bases outside the gene matches: 5. CDR1 is LGHNA and CDR2 is YNFKEQ in the germline V gene. CDR3 DNA sequence: TGTGCCAGCAGCCAAGGTACCGGGAGGGCCACAGATACGCAGTATTTT. This sequence encodes CASSQGTGRATDTQYF.

The gene calls are TRBV3-1 and TRBJ2-4; tentatively, D is TRBD2 (6 bases). This CDR3 is 11 amino acids long. Germline assignment: CDR1 LGHDT and CDR2 YNNKEL (reference sequence). V was cut by 1 base and J by 13 bases, with 8 bases left in between. This CDR3 reads CASSQGGKQYF. The CDR3 nucleotides read TGTGCCAGCAGCCAAGGCGGGAAACAGTACTTC.

As DNA, the CDR3 is TGCGCCAGCAGCTCCCTCACGTCAACTAATGAAAAACTGTTTTTT. Its protein product is CASSSLTSTNEKLFF. The rearrangement uses TRBV5-1 and TRBJ1-4; unclear D gene. Germline loops: CDR1 SGHRS, CDR2 YFSETQ. Trimming removed 3 bases from V and 0 bases from J, with 9 bases in between. The CDR3 contains 15 residues. Complete variable domain (other parts from reference TRBV5-1 and TRBJ1-4): KAGVTQTPRYLIKTRGQQVTLSCSPISGHRSVSWYQQTPGQGLQFLFEYFSETQRNKGNFPGRFSGRQFSNSRSEMNVSTLELGDSALYLCASSSLTSTNEKLFFGSGTQLSVL.

This clonotype was picked up a small number of times. The rearrangement uses TRBV4-3 and TRBJ2-7; D may be TRBD2 (5 bases). CDR3 length: 15 residues. The V and J ends lost 1 base and 2 bases respectively, with 12 bases between them. Per germline, CDR1 LGHNA and CDR2 YSLEER. CDR3 amino acids: CASSQGIRGAYEQYF. CDR3 DNA sequence: TGCGCCAGCAGCCAAGGGATCCGGGGAGCCTACGAGCAGTACTTC.

The V call is TRBV19, the J call TRBJ1-1; D not certain. Germline CDR1 and CDR2: LNHDA and SQIVND (reference sequence). V was pared by 1 base and J by 3 bases, with 9 bases between. The CDR3 is 14 amino acids. The chain's CDR3 is CASSIVGLDTEAFF. The CDR3 DNA reads as TGTGCCAGTAGTATAGTAGGTCTGGACACTGAAGCTTTCTTT.

This clonotype was counted between two and nine times. This chain uses TRBV29-1 with TRBJ1-2; D remains ambiguous. V was shortened by 3 bases and J by 2 bases, with 10 bases between the two germline ends. Germline CDR1 SQVTM, CDR2 ANQGSEA. The CDR3 is 13 residues long. The CDR3 loop is CSVDDIQNYGYTF. As DNA, the CDR3 is TGCAGCGTTGACGACATCCAAAACTATGGCTACACCTTC.

V gene TRBV7-9 combines with J gene TRBJ2-2; D is unresolved. Between the trimmed V and J ends, which lost 2 bases and 1 base, there was a span of 11 bases. This CDR3 has 16 amino acids. The V gene's germline CDR1 is SEHNR and CDR2 FQNEAQ (reference sequence). The CDR3 loop reads CASSLPLGQNTGELFF. As DNA, the CDR3 is TGTGCCAGCAGCTTACCGTTGGGCCAGAACACCGGGGAGCTGTTTTTT.

To note about this clonotype: The junction and the germline gene differ at one end; a read error may be behind it. The chain couples TRBV7-9 to TRBJ2-7, with 9 bases that match TRBD2. Germline V gene lookup returns CDR1 SEHNR and CDR2 FQNEAQ (reference sequence). There are 17 residues in the CDR3. Written as DNA, the CDR3 is TGCGCCAGCAGCTTAGTGACTAGCGGAAGGGGCTCCTACGAGCAGTACTTC. It specifies CASSLVTSGRGSYEQYF.

This clonotype was observed many times. The rearrangement links TRBV20-1 to TRBJ1-2; TRBD1 agrees at 8 bases. The germline V gene encodes CDR1 DFQATT and CDR2 SNEGSKA (reference sequence). CDR3 length equals 10 residues. The CDR3 DNA reads TGCAGCCCAGGGGGCCCTGGCTACACCTTC. This encodes CSPGGPGYTF.

This clonotype has more than one count but fewer than ten. This chain joins TRBV5-1 and TRBJ2-7; 10 nucleotides line up with TRBD1. The CDR3 loop spans 14 amino acids. Germline V gene lookup returns CDR1 SGHRS and CDR2 YFSETQ. Trimming cost V 4 bases and J 6 bases; bases outside gene matches: 7. The CDR3 DNA reads as TGCGCCAGCAGCATGGGACAGGGGCCCACCGAGCAGTACTTC. It is translated as CASSMGQGPTEQYF.